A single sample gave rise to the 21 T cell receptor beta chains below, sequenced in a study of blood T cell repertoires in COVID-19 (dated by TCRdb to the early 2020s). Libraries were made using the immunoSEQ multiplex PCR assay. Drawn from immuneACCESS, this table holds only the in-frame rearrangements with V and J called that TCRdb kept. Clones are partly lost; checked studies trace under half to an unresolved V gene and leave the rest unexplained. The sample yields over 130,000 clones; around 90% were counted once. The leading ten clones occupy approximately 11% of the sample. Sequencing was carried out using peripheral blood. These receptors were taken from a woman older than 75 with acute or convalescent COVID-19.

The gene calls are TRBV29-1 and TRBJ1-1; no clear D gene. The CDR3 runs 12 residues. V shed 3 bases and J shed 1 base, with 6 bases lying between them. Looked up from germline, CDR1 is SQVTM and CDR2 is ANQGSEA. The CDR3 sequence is CSVDRSNTEAFF. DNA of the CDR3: TGCAGCGTTGATCGGTCGAACACTGAAGCTTTCTTT. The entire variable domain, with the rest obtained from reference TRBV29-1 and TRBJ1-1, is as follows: SAVISQKPSRDICQRGTSLTIQCQVDSQVTMMFWYRQQPGQSLTLIATANQGSEATYESGFVIDKFPISRPNLTFSTLTVSNMSPEDSSIYLCSVDRSNTEAFFGQGTRLTVV.

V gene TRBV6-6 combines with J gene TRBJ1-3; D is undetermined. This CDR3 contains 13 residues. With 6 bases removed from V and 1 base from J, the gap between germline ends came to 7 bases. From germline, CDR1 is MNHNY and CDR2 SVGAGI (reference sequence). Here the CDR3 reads CASRRESGNTIYF. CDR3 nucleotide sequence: TGTGCCAGCAGGAGGGAATCTGGAAACACCATATATTTT.

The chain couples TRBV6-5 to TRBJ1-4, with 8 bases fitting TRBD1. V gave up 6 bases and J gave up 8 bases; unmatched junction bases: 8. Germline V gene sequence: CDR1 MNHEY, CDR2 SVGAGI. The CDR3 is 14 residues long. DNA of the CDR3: TGTGCCAGCAGGGAGCCGGGACAGGCGGAAAAACTGTTTTTT. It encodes CASREPGQAEKLFF.

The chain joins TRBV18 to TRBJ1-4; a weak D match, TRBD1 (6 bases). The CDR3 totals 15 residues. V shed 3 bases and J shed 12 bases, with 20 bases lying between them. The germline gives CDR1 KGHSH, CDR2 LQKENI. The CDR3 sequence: CASSPSPDSFEQLFF. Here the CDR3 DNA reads TGTGCCAGCTCACCGTCACCGGACAGTTTTGAGCAACTGTTTTTT.

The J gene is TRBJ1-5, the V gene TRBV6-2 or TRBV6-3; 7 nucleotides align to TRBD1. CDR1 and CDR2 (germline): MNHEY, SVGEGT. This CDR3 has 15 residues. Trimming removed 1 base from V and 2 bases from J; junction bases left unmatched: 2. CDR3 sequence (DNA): TGTGCCAGCAGTTACTACAGGGGCGGCAATCAGCCCCAGCATTTT. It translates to CASSYYRGGNQPQHF.

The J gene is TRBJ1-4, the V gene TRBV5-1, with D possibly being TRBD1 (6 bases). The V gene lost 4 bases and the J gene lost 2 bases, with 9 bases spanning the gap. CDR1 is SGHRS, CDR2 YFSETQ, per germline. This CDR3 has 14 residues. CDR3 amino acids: CASSPQGTNEKLFF. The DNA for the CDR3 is TGCGCCAGCAGCCCTCAGGGGACTAATGAAAAACTGTTTTTT. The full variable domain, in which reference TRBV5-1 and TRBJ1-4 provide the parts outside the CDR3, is KAGVTQTPRYLIKTRGQQVTLSCSPISGHRSVSWYQQTPGQGLQFLFEYFSETQRNKGNFPGRFSGRQFSNSRSEMNVSTLELGDSALYLCASSPQGTNEKLFFGSGTQLSVL.

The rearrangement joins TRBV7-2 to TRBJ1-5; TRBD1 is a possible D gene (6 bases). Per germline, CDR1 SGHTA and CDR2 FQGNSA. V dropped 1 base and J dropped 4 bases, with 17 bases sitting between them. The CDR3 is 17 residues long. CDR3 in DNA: TGTGCCAGCAGCTTAGTGGCGGGGGCGCCGGGAAATCAGCCCCAGCATTTT. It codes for CASSLVAGAPGNQPQHF.

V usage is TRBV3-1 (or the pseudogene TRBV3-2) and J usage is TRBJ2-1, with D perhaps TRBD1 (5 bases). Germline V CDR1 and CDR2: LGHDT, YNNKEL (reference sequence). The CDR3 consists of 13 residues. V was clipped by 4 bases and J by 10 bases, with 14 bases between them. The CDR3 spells CASSLLDSPEQFF. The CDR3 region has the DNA TGTGCCAGCAGCCTATTAGACAGTCCGGAGCAGTTCTTC.

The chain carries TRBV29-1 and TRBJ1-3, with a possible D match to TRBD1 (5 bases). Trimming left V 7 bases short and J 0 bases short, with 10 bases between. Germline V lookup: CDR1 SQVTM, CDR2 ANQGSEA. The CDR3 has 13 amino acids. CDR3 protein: CSAPDNSGNTIYF. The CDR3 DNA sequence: TGCAGCGCCCCGGACAACTCTGGAAACACCATATATTTT. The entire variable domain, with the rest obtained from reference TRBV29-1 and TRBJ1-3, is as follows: SAVISQKPSRDICQRGTSLTIQCQVDSQVTMMFWYRQQPGQSLTLIATANQGSEATYESGFVIDKFPISRPNLTFSTLTVSNMSPEDSSIYLCSAPDNSGNTIYFGEGSWLTVV.

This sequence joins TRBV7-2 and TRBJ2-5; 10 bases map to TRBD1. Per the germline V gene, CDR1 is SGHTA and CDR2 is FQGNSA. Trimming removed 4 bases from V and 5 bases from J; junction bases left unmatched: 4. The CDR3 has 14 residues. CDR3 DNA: TGTGCCAGCAGCTACGACAGGGGGCAGGAGACCCAGTACTTC. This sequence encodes CASSYDRGQETQYF.

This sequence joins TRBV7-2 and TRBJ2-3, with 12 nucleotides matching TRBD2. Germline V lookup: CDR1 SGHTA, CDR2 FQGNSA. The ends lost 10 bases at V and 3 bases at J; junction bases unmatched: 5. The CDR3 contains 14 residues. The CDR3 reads CATSGGAVTDTQYF. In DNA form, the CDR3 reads TGTGCCACTAGCGGGGGGGCCGTAACAGATACGCAGTATTTT.

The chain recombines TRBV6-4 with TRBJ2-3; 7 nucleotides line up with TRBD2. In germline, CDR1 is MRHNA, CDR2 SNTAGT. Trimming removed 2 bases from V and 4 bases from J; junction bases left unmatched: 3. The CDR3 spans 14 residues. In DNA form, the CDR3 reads TGTGCCAGCAGTGACGGGGGGGGGTCAGATACGCAGTATTTT. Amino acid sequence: CASSDGGGSDTQYF.

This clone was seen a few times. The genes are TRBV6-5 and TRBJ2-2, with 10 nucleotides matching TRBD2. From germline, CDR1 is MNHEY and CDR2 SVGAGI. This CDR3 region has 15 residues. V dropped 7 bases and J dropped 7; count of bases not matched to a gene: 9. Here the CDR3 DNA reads TGTGCCAGCATGAGCGGGGGGGCCGGAGACGGGGAGCTGTTTTTT. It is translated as CASMSGGAGDGELFF.

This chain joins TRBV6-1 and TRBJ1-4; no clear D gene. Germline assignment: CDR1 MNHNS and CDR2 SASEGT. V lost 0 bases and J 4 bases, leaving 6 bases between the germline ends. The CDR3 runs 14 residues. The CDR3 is CASSEATINEKLFF. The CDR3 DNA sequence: TGTGCCAGCAGTGAAGCGACAATTAATGAAAAACTGTTTTTT.

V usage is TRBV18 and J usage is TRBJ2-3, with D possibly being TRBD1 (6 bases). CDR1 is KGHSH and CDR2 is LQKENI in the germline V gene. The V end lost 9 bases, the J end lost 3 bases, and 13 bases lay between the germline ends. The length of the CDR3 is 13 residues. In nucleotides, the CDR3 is TGTGCCAGTCAGGGGACCATTACAGATACGCAGTATTTT. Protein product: CASQGTITDTQYF.

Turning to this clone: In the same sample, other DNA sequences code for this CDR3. The CDR3 region has the DNA TGCGCCAGCAGCCTAGGGGTCCAAGAGACCCAGTACTTC. Protein product: CASSLGVQETQYF. V gene TRBV5-1 combines with J gene TRBJ2-5; tentatively, D is TRBD1 (5 bases). Germline lookup yields CDR1 SGHRS and CDR2 YFSETQ. The CDR3 spans 13 residues. Trimming cost V 4 bases and J 1 base, with 8 bases left between them.

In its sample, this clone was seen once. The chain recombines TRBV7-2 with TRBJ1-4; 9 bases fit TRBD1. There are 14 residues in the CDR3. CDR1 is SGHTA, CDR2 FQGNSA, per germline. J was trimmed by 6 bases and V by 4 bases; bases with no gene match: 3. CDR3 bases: TGTGCCAGCAGCTACTGGACAGGGGATGAAAAACTGTTTTTT. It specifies CASSYWTGDEKLFF.

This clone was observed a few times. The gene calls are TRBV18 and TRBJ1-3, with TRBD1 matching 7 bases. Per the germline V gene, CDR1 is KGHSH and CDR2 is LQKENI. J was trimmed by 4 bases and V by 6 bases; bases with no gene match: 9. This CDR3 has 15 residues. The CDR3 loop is CASSDTGVPGNTIYF. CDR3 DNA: TGTGCCAGCTCCGATACAGGGGTTCCCGGAAACACCATATATTTT.

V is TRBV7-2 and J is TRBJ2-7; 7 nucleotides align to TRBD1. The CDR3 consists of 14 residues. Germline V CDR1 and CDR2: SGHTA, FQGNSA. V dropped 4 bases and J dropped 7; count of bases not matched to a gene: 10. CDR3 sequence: CASSYTGAIREQYF. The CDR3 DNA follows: TGTGCCAGCAGCTATACAGGGGCGATACGGGAGCAGTACTTC.

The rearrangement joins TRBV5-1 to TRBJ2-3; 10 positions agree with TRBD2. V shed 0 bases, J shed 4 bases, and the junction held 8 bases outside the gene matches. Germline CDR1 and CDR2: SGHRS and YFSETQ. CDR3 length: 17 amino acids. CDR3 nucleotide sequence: TGCGCCAGCAGCTTGGCGAGAAGCGGGGGGGTCGCAGATACGCAGTATTTT. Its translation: CASSLARSGGVADTQYF.

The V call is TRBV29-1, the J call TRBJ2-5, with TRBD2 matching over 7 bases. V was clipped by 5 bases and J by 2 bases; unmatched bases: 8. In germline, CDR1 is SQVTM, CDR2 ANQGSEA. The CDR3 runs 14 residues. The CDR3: CSVSPGLLQETQYF. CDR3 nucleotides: TGCAGCGTTTCCCCGGGACTATTACAAGAGACCCAGTACTTC.